The TCR beta chain under discussion was sequenced for a study of blood T cell repertoires in COVID-19. Germline CDR1 reads PRHDT; CDR2 reads FYEKMQ (reference sequence). V lost 5 bases, J lost 1 base, and 11 bases lay in between. CDR3 length: 14 amino acids. Produced via immunoSEQ multiplex PCR; TCRdb's table is partial and in-frame only. The profile shows roughly 280,000 clones, approximately 86% of them singletons. Sequencing was carried out using peripheral blood. The receptor was derived from a middle-aged man with active or convalescent COVID-19. The chain combines TRBV13 with TRBJ1-1; D unclear. The CDR3 sequence is CASSQPNRNTEAFF. The CDR3 DNA reads TGTGCCAGCAGCCAACCGAACAGGAACACTGAAGCTTTCTTT.